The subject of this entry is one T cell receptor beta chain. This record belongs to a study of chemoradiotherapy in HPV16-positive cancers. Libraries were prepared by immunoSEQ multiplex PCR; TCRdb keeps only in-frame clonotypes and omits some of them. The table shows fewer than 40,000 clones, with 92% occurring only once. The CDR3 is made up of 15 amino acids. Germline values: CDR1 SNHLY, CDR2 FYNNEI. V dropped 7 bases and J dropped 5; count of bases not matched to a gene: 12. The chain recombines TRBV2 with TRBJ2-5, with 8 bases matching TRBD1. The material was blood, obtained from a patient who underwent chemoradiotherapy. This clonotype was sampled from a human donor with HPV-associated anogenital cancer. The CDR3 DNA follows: TGTGCCAGCATTCGGACAGGGTTGGGTTCGGAGACCCAGTACTTC. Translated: CASIRTGLGSETQYF.